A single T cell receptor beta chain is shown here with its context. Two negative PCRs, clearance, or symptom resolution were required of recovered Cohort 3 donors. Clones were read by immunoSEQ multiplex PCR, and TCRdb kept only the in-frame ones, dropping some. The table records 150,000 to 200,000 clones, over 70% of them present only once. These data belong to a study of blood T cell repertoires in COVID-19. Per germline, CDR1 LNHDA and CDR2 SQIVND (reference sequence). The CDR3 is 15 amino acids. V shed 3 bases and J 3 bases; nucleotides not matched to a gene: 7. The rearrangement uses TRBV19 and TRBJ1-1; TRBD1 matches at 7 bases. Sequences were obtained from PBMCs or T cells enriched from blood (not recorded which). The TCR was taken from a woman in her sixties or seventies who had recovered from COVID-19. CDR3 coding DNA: TGTGCCAGTAGTATGGGACAGTTATCGTACACTGAAGCTTTCTTT. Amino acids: CASSMGQLSYTEAFF.